The source of this TCR beta chain is a study of cytomegalovirus exposure and HLA in healthy donors. Study-level results: Investigators reported 164 TCR beta chains as tied to cytomegalovirus. Reports credit the classifier with highly specific, highly sensitive diagnosis of cytomegalovirus status.

V was pared by 3 bases and J by 0 bases, with 5 bases between. CDR1 and CDR2 (germline): GTSNPN, SVGIG (reference sequence). The CDR3 has 12 residues. Concerning this clone: Its matching antigen is unknown.

Measured with immunoSEQ multiplex PCR; TCRdb has only the in-frame clones, and not every one. The sample lists around 190,000 clones, around nine tenths occurring once. J is TRBJ1-1 and V is TRBV30; D ambiguous. The specimen was PBMCs. The source is a man under 40 in good health and CMV-seropositive. CDR3 DNA: TGTGCCTGGAGCCCCATGAACACTGAAGCTTTCTTT. Amino acids: CAWSPMNTEAFF.